Included here is one T cell receptor beta chain sequence, with context. Antigen unknown. Germline values: CDR1 KGHSH, CDR2 LQKENI. This CDR3 spans 13 amino acids. V lost 5 bases and J 5 bases, leaving 9 bases between the germline ends. This record belongs to a study of tumor-infiltrating lymphocytes in localized non-small cell lung cancer. General observations from the study: Only some patients had TCR sequencing, depending on available tissue. No link was found between tumor T-cell fraction and recurrence-free survival.

Sequencing used immunoSEQ multiplex PCR; TCRdb keeps in-frame clones, though not all of them. This sample has just over 9,500 clones, with around 73% found just once. The sequenced material came from lung tumor tissue. The receptor was derived from a human donor with non-small cell lung cancer. J is TRBJ1-4 and V is TRBV18; D remains ambiguous. CDR3 sequence reads: CASSLGLNEKLFF. The CDR3, as DNA: TGTGCCAGCTCATTGGGCCTAAATGAAAAACTGTTTTTT.